These T cell receptor beta chains were read from a single sample in a study of blood T cell repertoires in COVID-19. Profiling relied on immunoSEQ multiplex PCR, and the TCRdb table lists in-frame clones only, not all of them. Among fewer than 250,000 clones listed, 84% were seen once. The sample was PBMCs or T cells enriched from blood (not recorded which). Every receptor here comes from a woman in her 40s who had recovered from COVID-19. Both conserved end residues are part of each CDR3. The D gene is left open where the match is weak. For some rows the clone size is stated as once, few or many, or as a class when expanded; others skip it.

TRBV28	NA	TRBD1	TRBJ1-2	CASSSSRGGYTF	TGTGCCAGCAGTTCGTCCAGGGGGGGCTACACCTTC
TRBV10-3	once	TRBD2	TRBJ2-3	CAIRGGNDRTDTQYF	TGTGCCATCAGGGGGGGGAATGACCGCACAGATACGCAGTATTTT
TRBV4-3	NA	TRBD1	TRBJ2-1	CASSQEDRGGYNEQFF	TGCGCCAGCAGCCAAGAGGACAGGGGCGGCTACAATGAGCAGTTCTTC
TRBV6-2/TRBV6-3	NA	NA	TRBJ2-3	CASSYFLPRADTQYF	TGTGCCAGCAGTTACTTTCTCCCCCGGGCAGATACGCAGTATTTT
TRBV15	NA	NA	TRBJ1-1	CATSIGGTEAFF	TGTGCCACCAGTATAGGGGGCACTGAAGCTTTCTTT
TRBV27	once	NA	TRBJ2-6	CASSQNRAGANVLTF	TGTGCCAGCAGTCAAAACAGGGCTGGGGCCAACGTCCTGACTTTC
TRBV24-1	NA	NA	TRBJ2-1	CATSRQSYNEQFF	TGTGCCACCTCCCGACAGAGCTACAATGAGCAGTTCTTC
TRBV18	NA	TRBD1	TRBJ2-3	CASSPDRGLTDTQYF	TGTGCCAGCTCACCTGACAGGGGATTGACAGATACGCAGTATTTT
TRBV19	NA	NA	TRBJ1-5	CASTPGGGTNQPQHF	TGTGCCAGTACCCCGGGTGGAGGGACCAATCAGCCCCAGCATTTT
TRBV5-1	NA	NA	TRBJ2-5	CASSLDRVGETQYF	TGCGCCAGCAGCTTGGACAGGGTGGGAGAGACCCAGTACTTC
TRBV7-3	NA	TRBD2	TRBJ2-5	CASSFLAGGHETQYF	TGTGCCAGCAGCTTCCTAGCGGGAGGGCACGAGACCCAGTACTTC
TRBV10-3	NA	TRBD1	TRBJ1-4	CAISESRTGVGKLFF	TGTGCCATCAGTGAGTCGAGGACAGGGGTGGGGAAACTGTTTTTT
TRBV4-3	NA	TRBD2	TRBJ2-3	CASSQDQAGGGTSTDTQYF	TGCGCCAGCAGCCAAGATCAAGCGGGAGGCGGCACTAGCACAGATACGCAGTATTTT
TRBV7-2	NA	TRBD1	TRBJ2-3	CASSLARTGDSTDTQYF	TGTGCCAGCAGCTTAGCGCGGACAGGGGACTCCACAGATACGCAGTATTTT
TRBV3-1/TRBV3-2	NA	NA	TRBJ1-1	CASSQDSGTLNTEAFF	TGTGCCAGCAGCCAAGATTCGGGAACACTAAACACTGAAGCTTTCTTT
TRBV7-2	NA	TRBD1	TRBJ1-1	CASSGTVSMNTEAFF	TGTGCCAGCAGCGGGACAGTGAGCATGAACACTGAAGCTTTCTTT
TRBV6-6	NA	TRBD1	TRBJ1-2	CASRGTGKPWYGYTF	TGTGCCAGCAGGGGGACAGGGAAGCCTTGGTATGGCTACACCTTC
TRBV20-1	NA	NA	TRBJ2-2	CSASSERLTGELFF	TGCAGTGCTAGTTCTGAGCGACTCACCGGGGAGCTGTTTTTT
TRBV12-3/TRBV12-4	NA	NA	TRBJ2-7	CASSFEAYEQYF	TGTGCCAGCAGTTTTGAGGCGTACGAGCAGTACTTC
TRBV28	NA	NA	TRBJ2-7	CASGPSGPRSYEQYF	TGTGCCAGCGGCCCAAGCGGGCCCAGATCCTACGAGCAGTACTTC
TRBV10-3	NA	TRBD2	TRBJ2-3	CAISSRAGGAPDTQYF	TGTGCCATCAGTTCTCGGGCGGGAGGGGCCCCAGATACGCAGTATTTT
TRBV20-1	NA	NA	TRBJ2-3	CSARDPSAQYF	TGCAGTGCTAGAGATCCTAGCGCGCAGTATTTT
TRBV18	NA	TRBD1	TRBJ2-5	CASSPPGTVQETQYF	TGTGCCAGCTCACCACCTGGGACAGTCCAAGAGACCCAGTACTTC
TRBV15	NA	NA	TRBJ2-4	CATSRAGEAKNIQYF	TGTGCCACCAGCAGAGCGGGAGAGGCCAAAAACATTCAGTACTTC
TRBV6-5	few	NA	TRBJ2-5	CASSAQETQYF	TGTGCCAGCAGCGCGCAAGAGACCCAGTACTTC
TRBV6-1	NA	NA	TRBJ1-4	CASSEGPGRGEKLFF	TGTGCCAGCAGTGAAGGGCCAGGTCGGGGAGAAAAACTGTTTTTT
TRBV7-9	NA	TRBD1	TRBJ2-5	CASSRTGVFETQYF	TGTGCCAGCAGCCGGACAGGGGTTTTTGAGACCCAGTACTTC
TRBV6-5	NA	NA	TRBJ1-1	CASSRTGYTEAFF	TGTGCCAGCAGTCGTACAGGGTACACTGAAGCTTTCTTT
TRBV4-3	NA	NA	TRBJ2-5	CASSQEILQGRETQYF	TGCGCCAGCAGCCAAGAAATCTTACAGGGAAGGGAGACCCAGTACTTC
TRBV29-1	NA	NA	TRBJ2-2	CSVDRGAGELFF	TGCAGCGTTGATAGGGGTGCCGGGGAGCTGTTTTTT
TRBV27	NA	TRBD1	TRBJ1-5	CASSSAQGAMGQPQHF	TGTGCCAGCAGTTCTGCTCAGGGGGCAATGGGGCAGCCCCAGCATTTT